This T cell receptor (beta chain) appears in the sequencing data of a study of T cell responses to AZD1222 COVID-19 vaccine. Overall study findings and caveats: There were mostly white British donors and more females than males, and clonal diversity was possibly underestimated. Only a handful of AZD1222 recipients, roughly 6 in all, had baseline seropositivity.

The table came from immunoSEQ multiplex PCR; TCRdb's copy has only in-frame clones and leaves some out. There are fewer than 110,000 clones in the sample; roughly 87% occur only once, and approximately 4.5% lies in the top ten. The CDR3 runs 14 residues. Germline V gene sequence: CDR1 SGHTA, CDR2 FQGNSA. J was trimmed by 3 bases and V by 5 bases; bases with no gene match: 5. A note on this clone: Its specificity is unknown.

Sequencing was performed on peripheral blood, taken on day 0 of AZD1222 vaccination. The chain combines TRBV7-2 with TRBJ2-3, with 7 bases fitting TRBD2. The sequence derives from an adult in good health. The DNA of the CDR3 is TGTGCCAGCAGCCCGGCGCGGGGGACAGATACGCAGTATTTT. This codes for CASSPARGTDTQYF.